This entry lists 19 T cell receptor beta chains sequenced from one sample in a study of T cell clonality in common variable immunodeficiency. The table came from immunoSEQ multiplex PCR; TCRdb's copy has only in-frame clones and leaves some out. The sample holds roughly 30,000 clones, and no clone turns up only once. Source material: peripheral blood mononuclear cells. The receptor set was obtained from a person aged 18 to 69 in good health.

This clone rates as large. The CDR3 end is not reached by the read, which stops 3 residues before it; the germline J gene fills it in. At the DNA level, this CDR3 is encoded by other sequences in the same sample as well. The gene calls are TRBV5-6 and TRBJ2-7; D is unclear. Germline assignment: CDR1 SGHDT and CDR2 YYEEEE. Trimming pared 2 bases from V and 2 bases from J, leaving 5 bases between. CDR3 size: 12 residues. CDR3 bases read: TGTGCCAGCAGCTTTTGGCCCTACGAG. Residues: CASSFWPYE. The full CDR3 sequence reads CASSFWPYEQYF.

This clone was recorded at least ten times. The sequenced fragment ends 3 residues before the CDR3 boundary, so the rest is inferred from the germline J gene. The chain carries TRBV20-1 and TRBJ2-2; 8 bases match TRBD2. The germline gives CDR1 DFQATT, CDR2 SNEGSKA (reference sequence). The trim removed 3 bases at V and 5 bases at J, leaving 5 bases unmatched. The CDR3 covers 14 residues. CDR3 DNA, as far as it was read: TGCAGTGCTAGGGCTAGCGGGTATACCGGGGAG. Its protein is CSARASGYTGE. The CDR3 reads in full as CSARASGYTGELFF.

This clone was counted at least ten times. The CDR3 sequence is CASSYAGQVEKLFF. The DNA read from the CDR3 is TGCGCCAGCAGCTATGCAGGACAGGTTGAAAAA. This rearrangement joins TRBV5-1 to TRBJ1-4, with 7 bases fitting TRBD1. The sequenced fragment ends 3 residues before the CDR3 boundary, so the rest is inferred from the germline J gene. CDR1 is SGHRS and CDR2 is YFSETQ in the germline V gene. CDR3 length: 14 amino acids. The V gene end was trimmed by 3 bases and the J gene end by 7 bases; junction bases not matched to a gene: 6.

Ten or more counts support this clone. Read sequence stops 3 residues before the CDR3 end, and the germline J gene provides the missing end. J is TRBJ2-6 and V is TRBV7-8; 7 positions agree with TRBD1. Trimming cost V 1 base and J 1 base; bases outside gene matches: 4. The CDR3 runs to 17 residues. Germline V CDR1 and CDR2: SGHVS, FQNEAQ. Here the CDR3 reads CASSLVNRGSGANVLTF. The CDR3 bases that were read are TGTGCCAGCAGCTTAGTGAACAGGGGTTCTGGGGCCAACGTC.

Of note for this clone: The DNA ends 3 residues before the CDR3 does, and the rest of the CDR3 is filled in from the germline J gene. This chain joins TRBV6-2 or TRBV6-3 and TRBJ1-5, with a tentative D call TRBD1 (5 bases). Trimming pared 2 bases from V and 4 bases from J, leaving 9 bases between. The CDR3 is 14 amino acids. CDR1 is MNHEY, CDR2 SVGEGT, per germline. The part of the CDR3 DNA that was read is TGTGCCAGCAGTTACGCGGCAGGGAATCAGCCC. Protein sequence: CASSYAAGNQP. The entire CDR3 protein reads CASSYAAGNQPQHF.

This clone has at least ten counts. Read sequence stops 3 residues before the CDR3 end, and the germline J gene provides the missing end. The gene calls are TRBV19 and TRBJ1-5; 9 positions agree with TRBD1. The CDR3 has 14 amino acids. V trimming: 6 bases; J trimming: 7 bases; junction bases outside the gene matches: 7. The V gene's germline CDR1 is LNHDA and CDR2 SQIVND (reference sequence). The CDR3 spells CASSTGGWSQPQHF. The sequenced CDR3 bases are TGTGCCAGTAGCACAGGGGGCTGGAGCCAGCCC.

About this clone itself: The read stops 3 residues short of the end of the CDR3; the missing end is completed from the germline J gene. The chain uses TRBV5-1 and TRBJ2-5; TRBD2 is a possible D gene (5 bases). The CDR3 has 13 amino acids. The V gene lost 4 bases and the J gene lost 5 bases, with 12 bases spanning the gap. Germline V CDR1 and CDR2: SGHRS, YFSETQ. The part of the CDR3 DNA that was read is TGCGCCAGCAGCCGTGTGAGCGGTGAGACC. This codes for CASSRVSGET. The whole CDR3 protein is CASSRVSGETQYF.

This clone showed up many times. The read halts 3 residues ahead of the CDR3 end, with the missing end drawn from the germline J gene. V is TRBV18 and J is TRBJ2-3, with a possible D match to TRBD1 (6 bases). Germline lookup yields CDR1 KGHSH and CDR2 LQKENI. Trimming left V 1 base short and J 1 base short, with 18 bases between. The CDR3 contains 18 residues. CDR3: CASSPLAVTGSGTDTQYF. Partial CDR3 DNA: TGTGCCAGCTCACCACTGGCCGTTACAGGGTCGGGCACAGATACG.

In its sample, this clone was seen many times. The CDR3 is cut off 3 residues early in the read; its end comes from the germline J gene. The chain carries TRBV5-1 and TRBJ1-1, with D unclear. Deletions cut 7 bases from V and 1 base from J, with 11 bases between. The CDR3 length is 13 residues. From germline, CDR1 is SGHRS and CDR2 YFSETQ. Incomplete CDR3 DNA: TGCGCCAGCGGGCCCGTAGAGAACACTGAA. Translation: CASGPVENTE. The complete CDR3 sequence is CASGPVENTEAFF.

This clone showed up many times. The CDR3 end lies 3 residues beyond the end of the read and is filled in from the germline J gene. The V call is TRBV18, the J call TRBJ2-7; TRBD2 matches at 8 bases. CDR1 and CDR2 (germline): KGHSH, LQKENI. This CDR3 has 16 amino acids. Unmatched junction bases numbered 9, after V lost 5 bases and J lost 0 bases. The sequenced part of the CDR3 DNA is TGTGCCAGCTCATCCTCTCAGGGGACTAGCTCCTACGAG. Translated, it gives CASSSSQGTSSYE. The full-length CDR3 reads as CASSSSQGTSSYEQYF.

This clone occurred many times. The read ends 3 residues shy of where the CDR3 ends; the end is completed using the germline J gene. V usage is TRBV18 and J usage is TRBJ2-7, with 7 bases fitting TRBD1. V dropped 2 bases and J dropped 2; count of bases not matched to a gene: 6. The CDR3 is made up of 15 amino acids. Germline loops: CDR1 KGHSH, CDR2 LQKENI. This chain's CDR3 is CASSPSGQQTYEQYF. Incomplete CDR3 DNA: TGTGCCAGCTCACCATCGGGACAGCAGACCTACGAG.

This clone appeared many times. The read comes to an end 3 residues before the CDR3 does, leaving the germline J gene to fill in the end. The chain is built from TRBV13 and TRBJ2-1, with 11 bases matching TRBD1. The J segment lost 0 bases and the V segment lost 5 bases, leaving 15 bases of the junction unmatched. The germline V gene encodes CDR1 PRHDT and CDR2 FYEKMQ (reference sequence). The CDR3 has 20 residues. CDR3 region: CASSGVRGQGVLPSYNEQFF. CDR3 DNA (partial): TGTGCCAGCAGCGGGGTGCGGGGACAGGGGGTCCTTCCCTCCTACAATGAG.

The table lists this clone with many counts. CDR3: CSVRGRAYEQYF. The DNA read from the CDR3 is TGCAGTGTCAGGGGCAGGGCCTACGAG. The gene calls are TRBV20-1 and TRBJ2-7, with D maybe TRBD1 (6 bases). The CDR3 is cut off 3 residues early in the read; its end comes from the germline J gene. V was pared by 7 bases and J by 2 bases, with 12 bases between. The CDR3 sequence is 12 residues long. Looked up from germline, CDR1 is DFQATT and CDR2 is SNEGSKA (reference sequence).

This clone was seen repeatedly, ten times or more. The CDR3 end falls 3 residues outside the read, so it is completed with the germline J gene. The chain couples TRBV7-8 to TRBJ2-5; D is unresolved. Between the trimmed V and J ends, which lost 5 bases and 0 bases, there was a span of 10 bases. The CDR3 spans 14 residues. Germline CDR1 and CDR2: SGHVS and FQNEAQ. CDR3 in amino acids: CASSPRVNQETQYF. Incomplete CDR3 DNA: TGTGCCAGCAGCCCAAGGGTGAACCAAGAGACC. The whole variable domain, remainder taken from reference TRBV7-8 and TRBJ2-5, is GAGVSQSPRYKVAKRGQDVALRCDPISGHVSLFWYQQALGQGPEFLTYFQNEAQLDKSGLPSDRFFAERPEGSVSTLKIQRTQQEDSAVYLCASSPRVNQETQYFGPGTRLLVL.

This clone was recorded at least ten times. This CDR3 reads CATSRGDGNEQFF. The covered CDR3 bases are TGTGCTACTTCCCGGGGGGACGGGAATGAG. The genes are TRBV12-5 and TRBJ2-1, with 7 bases fitting TRBD2. The CDR3 goes on 3 residues after the read ends, and that part is filled in from the germline J gene. V shed 10 bases, J shed 7 bases, and the junction held 10 bases outside the gene matches. The CDR3 sequence is 13 residues long. The germline CDR1 and CDR2 sequences are LGHNT and FRNRAP.

This clone was seen many times. Sequencing ends 3 residues short of the CDR3 end; the germline J gene provides the rest. The rearrangement links TRBV6-1 to TRBJ2-7; 8 bases are shared with TRBD1. Germline V gene lookup returns CDR1 MNHNS and CDR2 SASEGT. The CDR3 extends over 15 amino acids. V trimming: 1 base; J trimming: 4 bases; junction bases outside the gene matches: 6. CDR3 DNA (partial): TGTGCCAGCAGTGAAGGGGCAACAGGGGGATACGAG. The encoded protein is CASSEGATGGYE. The entire CDR3 reads CASSEGATGGYEQYF.

In this sample, this clone turned up many times. Read sequence stops 3 residues before the CDR3 end, and the germline J gene provides the missing end. This sequence joins TRBV29-1 and TRBJ2-7; weak D call: TRBD1 (5 bases). The CDR3 sequence is 13 residues long. The V and J ends lost 6 bases and 2 bases respectively, with 14 bases between them. Germline V gene data show CDR1 as SQVTM and CDR2 as ANQGSEA. CDR3 loop: CSVSLGVTYEQYF. CDR3 bases read: TGCAGCGTCTCTCTAGGGGTAACCTACGAG.

This clone appeared many times. Read data end 3 residues before the CDR3 end; the end is taken from the germline J gene. This rearrangement joins TRBV20-1 to TRBJ2-1; the match to TRBD2 covers 11 bases. The CDR3 is made up of 15 amino acids. The germline V gene has CDR1 DFQATT and CDR2 SNEGSKA (reference sequence). V shed 4 bases and J 9 bases; nucleotides not matched to a gene: 11. The sequenced part of the CDR3 DNA is TGCAGTGCTACTCTTAGCGGGGGGGCGTTTAGTGAG. Encoded protein: CSATLSGGAFSE. In full, the CDR3 is CSATLSGGAFSEQFF.

A few counts support this clone. The CDR3 end is not reached by the read, which stops 3 residues before it; the germline J gene fills it in. The gene calls are TRBV30 and TRBJ2-7; 9 nucleotides align to TRBD1. Trimming took 6 bases from V and 3 from J; bases not matched to a gene: 9. This CDR3 contains 14 residues. CDR1 and CDR2 (germline): GTSNPN, SVGIG (reference sequence). CDR3 DNA, as far as it was read: TGTGCCTGCATCCCGGGACAGGGTGGCTACGAG. This gives the protein CACIPGQGGYE. Given in full, the CDR3 is CACIPGQGGYEQYF.